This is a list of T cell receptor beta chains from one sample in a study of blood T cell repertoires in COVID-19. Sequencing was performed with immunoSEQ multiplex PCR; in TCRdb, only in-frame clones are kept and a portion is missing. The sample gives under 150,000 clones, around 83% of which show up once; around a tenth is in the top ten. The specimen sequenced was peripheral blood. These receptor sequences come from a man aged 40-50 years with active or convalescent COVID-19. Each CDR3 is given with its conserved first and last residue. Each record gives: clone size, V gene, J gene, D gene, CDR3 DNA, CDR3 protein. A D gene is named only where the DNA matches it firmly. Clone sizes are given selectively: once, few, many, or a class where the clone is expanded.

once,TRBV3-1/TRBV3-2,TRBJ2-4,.,TGTGCCAGCAGCCAAGACACTAGTTTCAAAAACATTCAGTACTTC,CASSQDTSFKNIQYF
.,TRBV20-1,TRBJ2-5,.,TGCAGTGCTAGACCCTCGGAGACCCAGTACTTC,CSARPSETQYF
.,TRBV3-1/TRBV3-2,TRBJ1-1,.,TGTGCCAGCAGCCAAGCCGGGGGGCATGGAGCTGAAGCTTTCTTT,CASSQAGGHGAEAFF
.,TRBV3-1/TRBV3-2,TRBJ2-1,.,TGTGCCAGCAGCCAGGACAGTCCAACCTACAATGAGCAGTTCTTC,CASSQDSPTYNEQFF
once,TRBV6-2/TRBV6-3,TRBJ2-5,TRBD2,TGTGCCAGCAGTCCCAGCGGGGGGGCCGGGGAGACCCAGTACTTC,CASSPSGGAGETQYF
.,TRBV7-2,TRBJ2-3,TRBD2,TGTGCCAGCAGCTTACTAGCGGGGGGCCCGCCCCTTAAGGATACGCAGTATTTT,CASSLLAGGPPLKDTQYF
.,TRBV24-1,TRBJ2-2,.,TGTGCCACCAGTGACCGTGACAGCCCGAACACCGGGGAGCTGTTTTTT,CATSDRDSPNTGELFF
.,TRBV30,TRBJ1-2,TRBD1,TGTGCCTGGAGTGTAGGGCGGGACAGATCTTTCTTC,CAWSVGRDRSFF
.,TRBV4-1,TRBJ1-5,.,TGCGCCAGCAGCCAAGATCAAAATCAGCCCCAGCATTTT,CASSQDQNQPQHF
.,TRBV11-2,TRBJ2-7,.,TGTGCCAGCAGCTTAGATCTGAGGAATGAGCAGTACTTC,CASSLDLRNEQYF
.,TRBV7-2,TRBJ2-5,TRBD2,TGTGCCAGCAGCTTAGCGTCGTCTAGCGGGGGGGCGGAGACCCAGTACTTC,CASSLASSSGGAETQYF
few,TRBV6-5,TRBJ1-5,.,TGTGCCAGCAGTTATTCCCAGGGGAATCAGCCCCAGCATTTT,CASSYSQGNQPQHF
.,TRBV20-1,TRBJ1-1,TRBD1,TGCAGTGCGCCGACAGGGTATGAAGCTTTCTTT,CSAPTGYEAFF
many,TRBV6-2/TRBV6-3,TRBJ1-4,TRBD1,TGTGCCAGCAGTACCGGGACAGGGGCTGAAAAACTGTTTTTT,CASSTGTGAEKLFF
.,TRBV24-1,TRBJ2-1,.,TGTGCCACCAGTGATTCGAGAGGTGAAGGTTACAATGAGCAGTTCTTC,CATSDSRGEGYNEQFF
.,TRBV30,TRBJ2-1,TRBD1,TGTGCCTGGAGTGTAGACAGGGGGAAAGATGAGCAGTTCTTC,CAWSVDRGKDEQFF
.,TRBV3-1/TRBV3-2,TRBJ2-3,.,TGTGCCAGCAGCCAAGAGGGGGCCGGCGCAGATACGCAGTATTTT,CASSQEGAGADTQYF
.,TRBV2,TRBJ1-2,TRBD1,TGTGCCAGCAGGGTGGACAGGCCCCAGGATGGCTACACCTTC,CASRVDRPQDGYTF
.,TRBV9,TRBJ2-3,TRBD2,TGTGCCAGCAGCCCGGGACTACGAGATACGCAGTATTTT,CASSPGLRDTQYF
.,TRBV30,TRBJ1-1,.,TGTGCCTGGAGTTGGACTTCCGAAGCTTTCTTT,CAWSWTSEAFF
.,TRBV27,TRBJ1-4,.,TGTGCCAGCAGTTTCGCCGGGGGAGATGAAAAACTGTTTTTT,CASSFAGGDEKLFF
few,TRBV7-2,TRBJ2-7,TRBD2,TGTGCCAGCAGCCGCGTCGTCTCTAGCGGGGGGTCCGAGCAGTACTTC,CASSRVVSSGGSEQYF
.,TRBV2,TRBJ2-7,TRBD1,TGTGCCAGCAAGATAGGTGGACAGGGGTCCTACGAGCAGTACTTC,CASKIGGQGSYEQYF
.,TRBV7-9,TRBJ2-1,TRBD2,TGTGCCAGCAGCTCATATTCCATAGCGGGGGGCTACAATGAGCAGTTCTTC,CASSSYSIAGGYNEQFF
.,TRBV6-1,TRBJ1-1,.,TGTGCCAGCAGTGAACGCTTGTGGGGGCGCGGGAGCACTGAAGCTTTCTTT,CASSERLWGRGSTEAFF
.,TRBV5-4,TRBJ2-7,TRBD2,TGTGCCAGCAGCTTGGATTCACGGACTAGTCGCTACGAGCAGTACTTC,CASSLDSRTSRYEQYF
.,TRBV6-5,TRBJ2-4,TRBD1,TGTGCCAGCAGTTACAGGGGACAGGGGGTTAACATTCAGTACTTC,CASSYRGQGVNIQYF
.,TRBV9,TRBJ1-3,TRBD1,TGTGCCAGCAGCGCGTTTACAGGGGGCGTATCGTCTGGAAACACCATATATTTT,CASSAFTGGVSSGNTIYF
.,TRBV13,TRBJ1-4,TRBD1,TGTGCCAGCAGCTCGTACCGGGACAGGGGGGCCGGTGAAAAACTGTTTTTT,CASSSYRDRGAGEKLFF
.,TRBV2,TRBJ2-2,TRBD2,TGTGCCAGTAGTAGCGGGGCGAACACCGGGGAGCTGTTTTTT,CASSSGANTGELFF
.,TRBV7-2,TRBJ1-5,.,TGTGCCAGCAGCCCGACAAGAGATCAGCCCCAGCATTTT,CASSPTRDQPQHF
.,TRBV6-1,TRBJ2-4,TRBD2,TGTGCCAGCAGTGAAGATGGGGGGGGGTACTTC,CASSEDGGGYF
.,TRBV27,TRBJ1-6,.,TGTGCCAGCAGTTTCTACAGGGTAGGGGCCGATAATTCACCCCTCCACTTT,CASSFYRVGADNSPLHF
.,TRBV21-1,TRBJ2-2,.,TGTGCCAGCAGCAAAGATAGGGGGCGCGGAACCGGGGAGCTGTTTTTT,CASSKDRGRGTGELFF
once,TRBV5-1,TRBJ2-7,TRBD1,TGCGCCAGCAGCCCGGGACAGGGGGCGAAAGAGCAGTACTTC,CASSPGQGAKEQYF
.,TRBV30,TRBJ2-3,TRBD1,TGTGCCTGGGGAAAGGACAGGGCCACAGATACGCAGTATTTT,CAWGKDRATDTQYF
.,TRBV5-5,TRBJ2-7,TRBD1,TGTGCCAGCAGCTTGCTTGTGACAGGGGTCTCCTACGAGCAGTACTTC,CASSLLVTGVSYEQYF
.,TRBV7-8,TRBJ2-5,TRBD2,TGTGCCAGCGGCCCAGCGGGGGGGACCCAGTACTTC,CASGPAGGTQYF
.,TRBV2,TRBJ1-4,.,TGTGCCAGCCGACACCCAGGTGGAGGTCTGTTTTTT,CASRHPGGGLFF
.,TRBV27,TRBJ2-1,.,TGTGCCAGCGCTGGGACAAGTTACAATGAGCAGTTCTTC,CASAGTSYNEQFF
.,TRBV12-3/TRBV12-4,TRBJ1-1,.,TGTGCCAGCCTTATGAACACTGAAGCTTTCTTT,CASLMNTEAFF
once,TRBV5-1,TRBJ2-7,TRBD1,TGCGCCAGCAGCTTGGCCACAGGGGTGGCCCGAAACTACGAGCAGTACTTC,CASSLATGVARNYEQYF
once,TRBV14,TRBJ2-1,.,TGTGCCAGCAGCCAAGGCCCAGGAGCGGCCAGCGCCAATGAGCAGTTCTTC,CASSQGPGAASANEQFF
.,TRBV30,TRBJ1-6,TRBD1,TGTGCCTGGAGTGAGGGGACAGGGATGGGTTCACCCCTCCACTTT,CAWSEGTGMGSPLHF
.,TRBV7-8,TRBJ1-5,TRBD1,TGTGCCAGCAGCTCACAGGGGACGGTTGAGCCCCAGCATTTT,CASSSQGTVEPQHF
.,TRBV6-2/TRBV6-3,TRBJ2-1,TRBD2,TGTGCCAGCAGTTCCCGGACTAGCGGGGGATCGAGTGAGCAGTTCTTC,CASSSRTSGGSSEQFF